A selection of T cell receptor beta chains follows, all from one sample in a study of blood T cell repertoires in COVID-19. Sequenced by immunoSEQ multiplex PCR; TCRdb stores in-frame clones only, minus some. Of over 120,000 clones in the sample, about 89% were seen once. The specimen sequenced was peripheral blood. These receptors all come from a man aged 55-75 years with active or convalescent COVID-19. CDR3s include the opening cysteine and the closing phenylalanine or tryptophan. The order of the fields is V gene, CDR3 protein.

v_call: TRBV30; cdr3_aa: CAWSEGAGSSNYGYTF
v_call: TRBV5-1; cdr3_aa: CASTPQGWVGDTQYF
v_call: TRBV18; cdr3_aa: CASSQRQGVNTGELFF
v_call: TRBV15; cdr3_aa: CATSRGGQMNTEAFF
v_call: TRBV19; cdr3_aa: CASSGTGLGNTEAFF
v_call: TRBV28; cdr3_aa: CASSSPLRDRGRGYTF
v_call: TRBV5-4; cdr3_aa: CASSSPGLAGEGADTQYF
v_call: TRBV7-8; cdr3_aa: CASSWASGFYEQYF
v_call: TRBV9; cdr3_aa: CASSPRLVSYEQYF
v_call: TRBV27; cdr3_aa: CASGRVTNEKLFF
v_call: TRBV27; cdr3_aa: CASPLAGTYEQYF
v_call: TRBV6-6; cdr3_aa: CASQRALAGELFF
v_call: TRBV7-2; cdr3_aa: CASSPQLEPNYGYTF
v_call: TRBV9; cdr3_aa: CASSVTLNTEAFF
v_call: TRBV28; cdr3_aa: CASSLSQGAENTIYF
v_call: TRBV5-3; cdr3_aa: CARSFAGTHSMSSYNEQFF
v_call: TRBV6-5; cdr3_aa: CATLDRFNTEAFF
v_call: TRBV7-8; cdr3_aa: CASSSSRQGATYEQYF
v_call: TRBV19; cdr3_aa: CASSIDLWSSYNEQFF
v_call: TRBV5-1; cdr3_aa: CASSTDIRINSPLHF
v_call: TRBV7-9; cdr3_aa: CASSSTGEYGYTF
v_call: TRBV5-1; cdr3_aa: CASRPTGASTDTQYF
v_call: TRBV27; cdr3_aa: CASSIDRGSEAFF
v_call: TRBV20-1; cdr3_aa: CSHQGAGEQYF
v_call: TRBV18; cdr3_aa: CASSPFQNSNQPQHF
v_call: TRBV9; cdr3_aa: CASSETGSSDGYTF
v_call: TRBV30; cdr3_aa: CAWSTSDRVSSYEQYF
v_call: TRBV27; cdr3_aa: CASSLYSGTGNSPLHF
v_call: TRBV30; cdr3_aa: CAWAPGQGFHEQYF
v_call: TRBV18; cdr3_aa: CASSPPPPGRETSYNEQFF
v_call: TRBV6-1; cdr3_aa: CASSDGGQGFNNEQFF
v_call: TRBV2; cdr3_aa: CASRTSGGGEQFF
v_call: TRBV7-2; cdr3_aa: CASSLAGTGGGGYTF
v_call: TRBV7-3; cdr3_aa: CASSQPPGLAGDSNTQYF
v_call: TRBV30; cdr3_aa: CAWDTSRLVIEQFF
v_call: TRBV7-2; cdr3_aa: CASSPPGRRGHEQYF
v_call: TRBV24-1; cdr3_aa: CATSPGGQGYNEQFF
v_call: TRBV7-9; cdr3_aa: CASSIQRTSGPSYEQYF